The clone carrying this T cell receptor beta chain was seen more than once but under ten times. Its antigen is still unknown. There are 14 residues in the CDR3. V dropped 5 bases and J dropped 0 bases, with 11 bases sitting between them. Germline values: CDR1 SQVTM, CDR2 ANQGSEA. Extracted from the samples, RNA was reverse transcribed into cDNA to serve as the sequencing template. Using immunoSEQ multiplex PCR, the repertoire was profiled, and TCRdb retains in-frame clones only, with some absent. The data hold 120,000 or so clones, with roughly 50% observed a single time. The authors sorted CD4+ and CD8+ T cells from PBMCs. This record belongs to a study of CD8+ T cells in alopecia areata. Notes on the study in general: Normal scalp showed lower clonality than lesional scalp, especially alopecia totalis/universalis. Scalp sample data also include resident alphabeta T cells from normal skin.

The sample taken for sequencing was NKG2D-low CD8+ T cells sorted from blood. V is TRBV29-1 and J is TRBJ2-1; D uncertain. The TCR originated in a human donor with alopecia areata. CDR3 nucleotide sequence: TGCAGCGTTAACGACGGCAGCTCCTACAATGAGCAGTTCTTC. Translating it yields CSVNDGSSYNEQFF.